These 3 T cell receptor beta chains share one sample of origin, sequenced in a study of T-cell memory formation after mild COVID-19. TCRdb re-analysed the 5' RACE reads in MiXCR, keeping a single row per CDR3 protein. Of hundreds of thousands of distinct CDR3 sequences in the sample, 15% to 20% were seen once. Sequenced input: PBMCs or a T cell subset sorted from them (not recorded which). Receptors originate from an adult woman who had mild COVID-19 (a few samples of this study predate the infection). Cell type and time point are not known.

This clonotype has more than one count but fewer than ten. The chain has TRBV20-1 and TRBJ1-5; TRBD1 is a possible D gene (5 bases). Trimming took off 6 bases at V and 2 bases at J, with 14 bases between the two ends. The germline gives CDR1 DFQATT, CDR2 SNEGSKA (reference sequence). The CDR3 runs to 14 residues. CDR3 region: CSAVPVQGNQPQHF. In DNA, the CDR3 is TGCAGTGCGGTCCCCGTACAGGGCAATCAGCCCCAGCATTTT.

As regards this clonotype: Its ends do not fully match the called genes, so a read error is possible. The CDR3 sequence is CASSSFGGKVYEHYF. The CDR3 bases are TGTGCCAGCAGTTCGTTCGGGGGCAAGGTCTACGAGCATTACTTC. The V gene is TRBV12-3 or TRBV12-4, the J gene TRBJ2-7; either TRBD1 or TRBD2 may fit D (6 bases each). This CDR3 region has 15 residues.

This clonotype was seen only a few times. The CDR3 coding sequence is TGTGCCAGCCGCCCCGGGGGGGACTCCTACGAGCAGTACTTC. Residues: CASRPGGDSYEQYF. This sequence joins TRBV6-5 and TRBJ2-7, with 8 bases matching TRBD2. Germline CDR1 is MNHEY and CDR2 is SVGAGI. This CDR3 contains 14 residues. J gave up 0 bases and V 8 bases, and 6 bases lay outside the gene matches.